The entry below describes one T cell receptor beta chain. The Seattle patients joined while their infection was active and were tracked longitudinally afterward. This entry belongs to a study of blood T cell repertoires in COVID-19. Turning to the study itself: Material from acute and convalescent COVID-19 was sourced from the United States, Italy and Spain. Sample material is recorded as cDNA or gDNA derived from T cells, B-cell-depleted T cells, or PBMCs.

Original processing notes: Researchers report that nucleated cell counts were estimated from reference gene primer amplification. Method: immunoSEQ multiplex PCR; TCRdb's copy keeps in-frame clones and lacks some. The D gene and trimming were derived from the DNA, and the V and J assignments and clone size from that table. The table lists approximately 140,000 clones, around 89% of them singletons. V lost 3 bases to trimming and J lost 6 bases, with 14 bases between them. This CDR3 spans 14 amino acids. The V gene's germline CDR1 is SGDLS and CDR2 YYNGEE. The rearrangement joins TRBV9 to TRBJ2-3, with D unresolved. The material sequenced was peripheral blood. This clonotype was sampled from a man aged 18 to 29 with COVID-19, enrolled during active disease. CDR3 bases: TGTGCCAGCAGCGCCTTTCCCTTTTCGGATACGCAGTATTTT. This codes for CASSAFPFSDTQYF.